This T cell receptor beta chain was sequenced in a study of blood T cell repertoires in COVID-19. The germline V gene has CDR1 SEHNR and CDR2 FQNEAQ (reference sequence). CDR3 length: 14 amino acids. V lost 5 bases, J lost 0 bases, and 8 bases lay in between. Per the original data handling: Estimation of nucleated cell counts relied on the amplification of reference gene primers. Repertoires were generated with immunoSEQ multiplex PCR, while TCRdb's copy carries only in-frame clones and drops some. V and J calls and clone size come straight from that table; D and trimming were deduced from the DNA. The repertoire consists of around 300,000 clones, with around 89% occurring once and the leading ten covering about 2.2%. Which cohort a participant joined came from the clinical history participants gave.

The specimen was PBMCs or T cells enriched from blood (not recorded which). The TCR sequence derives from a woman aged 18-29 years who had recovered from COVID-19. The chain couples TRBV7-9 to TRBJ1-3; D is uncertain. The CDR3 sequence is CASSPGGSGNTIYF. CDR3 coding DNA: TGTGCCAGCAGCCCCGGAGGCTCTGGAAACACCATATATTTT.